This passage covers 32 T cell receptor beta chains from one sample sequenced in a study of post-analysis software for immune sequencing data. Study-wide results and limits: Five or six TRBV segments were more frequent in patients than controls; TRBV5-6, TRBV5-1 and TRBV20-1 belonged to this group.

Their antigens remain unidentified. Prepared libraries of TCR beta cDNA carried unique molecular identifiers. TCRdb re-called the PCR reads through MiXCR, storing one row per CDR3 protein. The sample consists of approximately 440,000 distinct CDR3 sequences, roughly 45% of them appearing once. The specimen sequenced was blood. These receptors originate from a girl aged 5-17 years with multiple sclerosis.

The V and J genes are TRBV28 and TRBJ1-1; 7 nucleotides align to TRBD1. The CDR3 runs to 14 residues. Germline CDR1 and CDR2: MDHEN and SYDVKM. The V and J ends lost 6 bases and 4 bases, in that order; junction bases with no gene match: 8. The CDR3 DNA sequence: TGTGCCAGCAGCCCCACACAGGGGAGCACTGAAGCTTTCTTT. Its protein product is CASSPTQGSTEAFF.

This clonotype has a handful of counts. V usage is TRBV7-8 and J usage is TRBJ2-1; D is undetermined. The CDR3 extends over 14 amino acids. CDR1 SGHVS and CDR2 FQNEAQ come from the germline V gene. The V gene lost 5 bases and the J gene lost 2 bases, with 10 bases spanning the gap. CDR3 residues: CASSLLRTYNEQFF. CDR3 nucleotides: TGTGCCAGCAGCCTCCTAAGGACCTACAATGAGCAGTTCTTC.

This clonotype was seen a handful of times. This rearrangement joins TRBV12-3 or TRBV12-4 to TRBJ2-1; D call uncertain. With 5 bases removed from V and 3 bases from J, the gap between germline ends came to 17 bases. CDR3 length: 16 residues. The CDR3 DNA is TGTGCCAGCAGTCGAGACTTTTCTGATGTCTACAATGAGCAGTTCTTC. Translated, it gives CASSRDFSDVYNEQFF.

There are a few counts of this clonotype. The gene calls are TRBV28 and TRBJ1-2; D unclear. Germline CDR1 reads MDHEN; CDR2 reads SYDVKM. Trimming removed 3 bases from V and 4 bases from J, with 15 bases in between. The CDR3 runs to 15 residues. The DNA of the CDR3 is TGTGCCAGCAGTTTCGGCAGGCGGGTTGGCTATGGCTACACCTTC. Translating gives CASSFGRRVGYGYTF.

This chain uses TRBV7-9 with TRBJ2-5, with D perhaps matching TRBD1 (5 bases). Germline-derived CDR1 and CDR2 are SEHNR and FQNEAQ (reference sequence). The CDR3 contains 16 residues. The V end lost 1 base, the J end lost 3 bases, and 15 bases lay between the germline ends. CDR3 DNA: TGTGCCAGCAGCTTAGTGCTGGGGCCAAGGAAAGAGACCCAGTACTTC. It encodes CASSLVLGPRKETQYF.

In its sample, this clonotype was seen a few times. This CDR3 is CASSVGSYTTYEQYF. DNA for the CDR3: TGTGCCAGCAGCGTCGGTTCATACACAACCTACGAGCAGTACTTC. The chain has TRBV7-8 and TRBJ2-7; the D is unclear. CDR3 length: 15 residues. The ends were cut back, 5 bases at V and 2 bases at J, with 16 bases in the middle. Germline assignment: CDR1 SGHVS and CDR2 FQNEAQ.

This chain uses TRBV29-1 with TRBJ1-1; maybe TRBD1 (6 bases). The CDR3 is 9 amino acids. Germline V gene lookup returns CDR1 SQVTM and CDR2 ANQGSEA. Trimming took 7 bases from V and 11 from J, leaving 11 bases between them. The CDR3 protein is CSAGQMAFF. CDR3 bases: TGCAGCGCCGGACAGATGGCTTTCTTT.

V usage is TRBV6-2 or TRBV6-3 and J usage is TRBJ1-1; D perhaps matches TRBD1 (6 bases). The CDR3 consists of 13 residues. The ends were cut back, 10 bases at V and 8 bases at J, with 20 bases in the middle. The germline V gene encodes CDR1 MNHEY and CDR2 SVGEGT. CDR3 bases: TGTGCCACAGTACAGGGTGACGGAAAAGAAGCTTTCTTT. As protein: CATVQGDGKEAFF.

Only a few counts were recorded for this clonotype. The CDR3 DNA reads TGTGCCAGCAGCTTAACTGCTCTAGCGGGAGTACCAGATACGCAGTATTTT. Translation gives CASSLTALAGVPDTQYF. The V gene is TRBV7-3, the J gene TRBJ2-3; TRBD2 aligns across 10 bases. CDR1 is SGHTA and CDR2 is FQGTGA in the germline V gene. V was clipped by 0 bases and J by 4 bases; unmatched bases: 7. This CDR3 is 17 amino acids long.

In the case of this clonotype: An end of the junction does not agree with germline; a read error may underlie this. CDR3 residues: CASREGTYEKLFF. The CDR3 DNA follows: TGTGCCAGCAGAGAAGGGACGTATGAAAAACTGTTTTTT. V is TRBV6-1 and J is TRBJ1-4, with D tentatively TRBD1 (5 bases). The CDR3 covers 13 residues. Germline V gene lookup returns CDR1 MNHNS and CDR2 SASEGT.

This clonotype was seen more than once but under ten times. The chain has TRBV5-1 and TRBJ2-5, with 10 bases matching TRBD1. Matching the DNA end better, TRBJ2-7 makes the J call doubtful. This CDR3 region has 14 residues. Germline V lookup: CDR1 SGHRS, CDR2 YFSETQ. DNA of the CDR3: TGCGCCAGCAGCTACGGACAGGGGGACGACGAGCAGTACTTC. It specifies CASSYGQGDDEQYF.

Many counts were recorded for this clonotype. The chain has TRBV10-3 and TRBJ2-5; 12 bases are shared with TRBD2. V gave up 0 bases and J gave up 4 bases; unmatched junction bases: 3. Germline CDR1 reads ENHRY; CDR2 reads SYGVKD. CDR3 length equals 16 residues. The CDR3 sequence is CAISESTSGRVETQYF. DNA for the CDR3: TGTGCCATCAGTGAGTCGACTAGCGGGAGAGTAGAGACCCAGTACTTC.

This clonotype has more than one count but fewer than ten. The J gene is TRBJ2-1, the V gene TRBV5-1; 14 nucleotides match TRBD2. After removal of 5 bases from V and 7 bases from J, the junction contained 5 bases not matched to a gene. The CDR3 runs to 15 residues. Germline V CDR1 and CDR2: SGHRS, YFSETQ. This CDR3 is CASRPGLAGGNEQFF. The CDR3 bases are TGCGCCAGCAGACCCGGACTAGCGGGAGGAAATGAGCAGTTCTTC.

This clonotype came up a few times. The rearrangement uses TRBV2 and TRBJ2-7, with unresolved D. CDR1 is SNHLY, CDR2 FYNNEI, per germline. The CDR3 has 13 residues. Deletions cut 3 bases from V and 0 bases from J, with 6 bases between. The CDR3 loop is CASSDLSSYEQYF. The CDR3 region has the DNA TGTGCCAGCAGTGATTTAAGCTCCTACGAGCAGTACTTC. The variable domain in full, with the rest retrieved from reference TRBV2 and TRBJ2-7, is EPEVTQTPSHQVTQMGQEVILRCVPISNHLYFYWYRQILGQKVEFLVSFYNNEISEKSEIFDDQFSVERPDGSNFTLKIRSTKLEDSAMYFCASSDLSSYEQYFGPGTRLTVT.

This chain joins TRBV20-1 and TRBJ1-1; no definite D call. The CDR3 extends over 13 amino acids. The germline CDR1 and CDR2 sequences are DFQATT and SNEGSKA (reference sequence). V lost 6 bases and J 0 bases, leaving 11 bases between the germline ends. CDR3 sequence: CSARTQVNTEAFF. Written as DNA, the CDR3 is TGCAGTGCCCGAACTCAGGTGAACACTGAAGCTTTCTTT.

This rearrangement joins TRBV7-8 to TRBJ1-4, with 7 bases aligning to TRBD1. CDR1 SGHVS and CDR2 FQNEAQ come from the germline V gene. Germline trimming cut 5 bases from V and 6 bases from J; bases unmatched to any gene: 18. The CDR3 has 18 amino acids. In nucleotides, the CDR3 is TGTGCCAGCAGCCGCGGGACAGAAGGTTGGGGTCCTTATGAAAAACTGTTTTTT. Its protein product is CASSRGTEGWGPYEKLFF.

The chain is built from TRBV20-1 and TRBJ2-4, with TRBD1 identical over 9 bases. This CDR3 is 13 amino acids long. The V segment lost 8 bases and the J segment 5 bases; nucleotides outside the gene matches: 7. Germline V gene sequence: CDR1 DFQATT, CDR2 SNEGSKA (reference sequence). The CDR3 loop reads CSPTRTGENIQYF. For the CDR3, the DNA is TGCAGTCCCACGCGGACAGGGGAAAACATTCAGTACTTC.

This clonotype was detected a few times. The chain links TRBV6-2 or TRBV6-3 to TRBJ2-5; TRBD1 agrees at 8 bases. Germline V gene data show CDR1 as MNHEY and CDR2 as SVGEGT. This CDR3 has 15 amino acids. Trimming cost V 10 bases and J 1 base; bases outside gene matches: 11. This CDR3 reads CATIQQGALQETQYF. DNA of the CDR3: TGTGCCACTATCCAGCAGGGGGCCCTCCAAGAGACCCAGTACTTC.

This clonotype was detected only a few times. The CDR3 DNA sequence: TGTGCCAGCAGCTTGGTGGGAAGGAATGAAGCTTTCTTT. Translated: CASSLVGRNEAFF. This sequence joins TRBV7-2 and TRBJ1-1; D remains unclear. Germline assignment: CDR1 SGHTA and CDR2 FQGNSA. V lost 3 bases and J 7 bases, leaving 12 bases between the germline ends. The CDR3 has 13 amino acids.

The chain has TRBV5-1 and TRBJ2-3; D call uncertain. Per germline, CDR1 SGHRS and CDR2 YFSETQ. The CDR3 is 14 amino acids. Trimming pared 2 bases from V and 1 base from J, leaving 8 bases between. This CDR3 is CASSFMGGTDTQYF. The CDR3 DNA is TGCGCCAGCAGCTTCATGGGCGGCACAGATACGCAGTATTTT.

This sequence joins TRBV9 and TRBJ2-1, with a possible D match to TRBD2 (5 bases). The CDR3 has 15 residues. V lost 0 bases and J lost 4, with 11 bases in between. Germline-derived CDR1 and CDR2 are SGDLS and YYNGEE. CDR3 in DNA: TGTGCCAGCAGCGTAGAAGGGCGGGCTTACAATGAGCAGTTCTTC. This gives the protein CASSVEGRAYNEQFF.

This clonotype was found a few times. This sequence joins TRBV7-2 and TRBJ2-3; 12 bases are shared with TRBD2. Germline values: CDR1 SGHTA, CDR2 FQGNSA. The CDR3 totals 17 residues. V shed 5 bases and J 2 bases; nucleotides not matched to a gene: 8. CDR3 sequence: CASSETGLAGITDTQYF. Here the CDR3 DNA reads TGTGCCAGCAGCGAGACGGGACTAGCGGGTATCACAGATACGCAGTATTTT.

This clonotype was recorded only once. The rearrangement joins TRBV28 to TRBJ2-3; D gene unclear. Germline loops: CDR1 MDHEN, CDR2 SYDVKM. The CDR3 consists of 15 residues. Trimming took 7 bases from V and 2 from J, leaving 16 bases between them. In DNA, the CDR3 is TGTGCCAGCACCTCTATGGGTTGGTACACAGATACGCAGTATTTT. Its translation is CASTSMGWYTDTQYF.

This clonotype came up a few times. The genes are TRBV4-1 and TRBJ2-1; 13 nucleotides align to TRBD2. The trim removed 3 bases at V and 4 bases at J, leaving 3 bases unmatched. Per the germline V gene, CDR1 is MGHRA and CDR2 is YSYEKL. CDR3 length: 16 residues. The CDR3 bases are TGCGCCAGCAGCCAGGTGGGACTAGCGGGGTACAATGAGCAGTTCTTC. This gives the protein CASSQVGLAGYNEQFF.

The CDR3 nucleotides are TGTGCCAGCAGTTACTCGGGACTAGCGGGAGGGCCCGACGAGCAGTACTTC. It is translated as CASSYSGLAGGPDEQYF. The chain links TRBV6-2 or TRBV6-3 to TRBJ2-7, with TRBD2 matching 16 bases. This CDR3 region has 17 residues. V shed 0 bases and J 5 bases; nucleotides not matched to a gene: 4. In germline, CDR1 is MNHEY, CDR2 SVGEGT.

The chain recombines TRBV10-2 with TRBJ2-5, with D unclear. From germline, CDR1 is WSHSY and CDR2 SAAADI. Trimming took 2 bases from V and 0 from J, leaving 4 bases between them. The CDR3 extends over 13 amino acids. The CDR3 region is CASSEVDQETQYF. The CDR3 nucleotides read TGCGCCAGCAGTGAGGTCGACCAAGAGACCCAGTACTTC.

The genes are TRBV12-3 or TRBV12-4 and TRBJ2-3, with unresolved D. CDR3 size: 12 residues. V lost 7 bases to trimming and J lost 2 bases, with 7 bases between them. The CDR3 DNA sequence: TGTGCCAGCACCCTACTCACAGATACGCAGTATTTT. The encoded protein is CASTLLTDTQYF.

The sample holds a few counts of this clonotype. The chain links TRBV28 to TRBJ1-5; 7 bases map to TRBD1. V trimming: 6 bases; J trimming: 2 bases; junction bases outside the gene matches: 7. The CDR3 consists of 15 residues. Germline CDR1 and CDR2: MDHEN and SYDVKM. DNA for the CDR3: TGTGCCAGCAGAATCCAGGGGGGTGGCAATCAGCCCCAGCATTTT. This sequence encodes CASRIQGGGNQPQHF.

This chain links TRBV5-1 with TRBJ2-3, with 7 bases that match TRBD2. This CDR3 spans 17 amino acids. V was clipped by 1 base and J by 0 bases; unmatched bases: 8. Germline values: CDR1 SGHRS, CDR2 YFSETQ. CDR3 amino acids: CASSLIELAESTDTQYF. CDR3 in DNA: TGCGCCAGCAGCTTGATAGAGCTAGCGGAGAGCACAGATACGCAGTATTTT.

V is TRBV7-3 and J is TRBJ2-1; D is tentatively TRBD1 or TRBD2 (7 bases each). CDR3 length: 16 amino acids. V was shortened by 5 bases and J by 4 bases, with 18 bases between the two germline ends. Germline V gives CDR1 SGHTA, CDR2 FQGTGA. The chain's CDR3 is CASSPRAGGGYNEQFF. The CDR3 DNA sequence: TGTGCCAGCAGCCCTCGTGCAGGGGGGGGTTACAATGAGCAGTTCTTC.

V gene TRBV29-1 combines with J gene TRBJ2-1; D is uncertain. Germline values: CDR1 SQVTM, CDR2 ANQGSEA. The CDR3 sequence is 11 residues long. V lost 4 bases, J lost 6 bases, and 7 bases lay in between. The CDR3 DNA sequence: TGCAGCGTTGGATACCTCAATGAGCAGTTCTTC. Protein: CSVGYLNEQFF.

The rearrangement joins TRBV28 to TRBJ2-7, with TRBD2 matching over 9 bases. The J call is doubtful: the DNA matches TRBJ2-5 better. Germline CDR1 is MDHEN and CDR2 is SYDVKM. The CDR3 consists of 14 residues. The CDR3 region is CASSLASGIKTQYF. The CDR3 nucleotides are TGTGCCAGCAGTTTAGCTAGCGGGATAAAGACCCAGTACTTC.